This T cell receptor (beta chain) was found in a study of shared clonotypes between healthy human individuals (dated by TCRdb to the early 2020s). Describing the broader study: The cohort comprised a couple of women and a few men aged 18 to 49 years. For each donor, CD4 naive and CD4 memory were each run on three plates, CD8 naive on two plates, and CD8 memory on one plate. Blood TCR repertoires of 5 or 6 healthy adults were deeply sequenced to estimate repertoire size and the extent of clonotype sharing between individuals. To increase sequencing depth and limit assay-specific biases, TCR repertoire library preparation and sequencing were carried out by different laboratories using diverse techniques. Between about 0.8 and 8.9 billion PBMCs per donor were obtained by leukapheresis. On the study overall, not on this receptor specifically: Across several donors, approximately 4.9% of naive CD4, more than 3% of naive CD8, 2.3% of memory CD4, and about 0.44% of memory CD8 clonotypes were shared. Sampling was restricted to blood, and TCR repertoires in tissue are likely to differ from TCR repertoires in blood. Pairwise subsampling indicated that sequencing depth was expected to affect the degree of clonotype sharing among donors. Estimated clonotype richness was generally larger for naive than for memory subsets. The small number of donors limited the genetic and exposure-history diversity represented. Compared with non-shared clonotypes, the clonotypes found in all four sorted-subset donors had higher generation probabilities. Rarefaction of sorted-subset datasets indicated incomplete sequencing despite the large sequencing depth.

CDR1 MGHRA and CDR2 YSYEKL are derived from the germline V gene. Relative to germline, V is missing 1 base and J is missing 6 bases, with 15 bases of the junction outside any gene match. There are 18 amino acids in the CDR3, from cysteine to phenylalanine inclusive. Here the CDR3 DNA is all that survives: 54 bases in frame from base 1. Using the deep immunoSEQ assay, multiplex PCR amplified TCR CDR3 regions from genomic DNA. Extracted genomic DNA from each cell subset was distributed evenly across all wells of several immunoSEQ 96-well plates, and each plate was treated as a replicate. For sorted subsets, about 210 ng of genomic DNA, equivalent to 25,000 to 35,000 T cell genomes, went into each replicate PCR. Purified libraries were measured with a Qubit 3.0 fluorometer, size-checked on a Bioanalyzer 2100, and measured again with the KAPA Library Quantification kit. Each immunoSEQ 96-well plate was sequenced on its own single-read 150-cycle Illumina NextSeq 550 flow cell. Processing in the source paper ran as follows. Because the immunoSEQ output included only junctional sequences and no quality scores, the filtering could not be the same as the filtering used for full-length reads. Sequences were annotated with PyIR, a Python wrapper for IgBLAST v1.9, using IMGT germline references to assign V/J genes and CDR3. Reads were filtered out if the reads had weak V/J assignments (E-value above 1e-6), no CDR3, stop codons, out-of-frame junctions, or ambiguous translated residues. V3J clonotypes were defined as sequences sharing an identical inferred V gene, J gene, and CDR3 amino acid sequence. The percentage overlap between two repertoires was calculated by dividing the number of shared unique clonotypes by the size of the smaller repertoire. Richness of each repertoire was evaluated using RTK rarefaction, the Chao1 estimator, and Recon v2.1 estimates of unobserved clonotypes. Generation probabilities were computed with OLGA for all TCRbeta clonotypes obtained by the gDNA method from several donors. Held by TCRdb, this immuneACCESS table contains in-frame sequences only and omits some clones. Under half of the omission traces to an unresolved V gene where checked; the cause of the rest is unknown. V and J calls and clone size are as listed in that table; D and trimming were resolved from the DNA. Recorded for this sample are over 1.4 million clones; approximately 96% of them occurred a single time. Roughly 1.2% of the sample goes to the ten largest clones.

Donors were healthy HIV-negative adults with no recently reported acute infections or vaccinations. Only Caucasian adults living in Nashville, Tennessee, USA were represented among the donors. CD4+ T cells were enriched by magnetic negative selection, after which naive cells were positively selected on CD45RA and the negative fraction was taken as the memory subset. Blood was collected by leukapheresis, and PBMCs were isolated by Ficoll-Histopaque density gradient centrifugation and then cryopreserved in liquid nitrogen vapor phase. Analytical flow cytometry was used to check the purity and quantity of every magnetically sorted T cell population. From each sorted fraction, genomic DNA was isolated and quantified by UV absorbance on a Nanodrop 2000c. Concerning this clone itself: No cognate antigen has been identified for it. Per-base quality was not reported, and no clone a single base away is much larger than it.

The source of this sequence is a man aged 25-40 years in good health. Sequenced: naive CD4+ T cells sorted from blood. This specimen's cell subset or site label, per the study, means: CD45RA+ positively selected. Recombination joined TRBV4-1 with TRBJ2-7; 10 middle bases align to TRBD2. The DNA sequence is as follows: TGCGCCAGCAGCCAAGCGGAGCTACTAGCGGGACTTTCTGGCGAGCAGTACTTC. This translates into CASSQAELLAGLSGEQYF.